Listed here are 12 T cell receptor beta chains from one sample, sequenced in a study of cytomegalovirus exposure and HLA in healthy donors. Vbeta (60) and Jbeta (13) primers were used in the PCR. The table came from immunoSEQ multiplex PCR; TCRdb's copy has only in-frame clones and leaves some out. This table has about 62,000 clones, 80% to 90% appearing once. Source material: PBMCs. Receptors originate from a woman aged 25 to 39 in good health and CMV-seronegative.

This chain joins TRBV2 and TRBJ1-4; D unclear. Germline CDR1 SNHLY, CDR2 FYNNEI. The CDR3 extends over 14 amino acids. Trimming cost V 3 bases and J 7 bases, with 12 bases left between them. The CDR3 region has the DNA TGTGCCAGCAGTGACTTGGGTCGAGGTGAAAAACTGTTTTTT. Translated, it gives CASSDLGRGEKLFF.

This clone has just a few counts. This chain joins TRBV6-5 and TRBJ1-2, with D perhaps TRBD1 (6 bases). The CDR3 length is 13 residues. Germline V CDR1 and CDR2: MNHEY, SVGAGI. The V end lost 7 bases, the J end lost 8 bases, and 17 bases lay between the germline ends. The chain's CDR3 is CASTLGATGGYTF. The CDR3, as DNA: TGTGCCAGCACCCTGGGGGCGACGGGGGGCTACACCTTC.

As regards this clone: An end of the junction does not agree with germline; a read error may underlie this. V usage is TRBV7-9 and J usage is TRBJ2-7; TRBD1 matches 11 bases. CDR1 and CDR2 from the germline V gene are SEHNR and FQNEAQ (reference sequence). The CDR3 has 16 residues. The CDR3 region is CSSSLVGQGANSEQYF. CDR3 DNA: TGTTCCAGCAGCTTAGTAGGACAGGGGGCTAATTCCGAGCAGTACTTC.

The chain has TRBV5-1 and TRBJ2-2; TRBD1 agrees at 9 bases. Germline V gene sequence: CDR1 SGHRS, CDR2 YFSETQ. V was pared by 3 bases and J by 5 bases, with 5 bases of the junction left unmatched. This CDR3 comprises 15 residues. In nucleotides, the CDR3 is TGCGCCAGCAGCTGGGGGACAGGGCCGACCGGGGAGCTGTTTTTT. Protein sequence: CASSWGTGPTGELFF.

The chain joins TRBV19 to TRBJ1-5; TRBD1 matches at 8 bases. The CDR3 runs to 17 residues. Germline values: CDR1 LNHDA, CDR2 SQIVND (reference sequence). V shed 7 bases, J shed 0 bases, and the junction held 11 bases outside the gene matches. The CDR3 loop reads CASTSTGDRLSNQPQHF. The CDR3 region has the DNA TGTGCCAGTACCTCGACAGGGGACAGGCTTAGCAATCAGCCCCAGCATTTT. The full variable domain, completed using reference TRBV19 and TRBJ1-5, is DGGITQSPKYLFRKEGQNVTLSCEQNLNHDAMYWYRQDPGQGLRLIYYSQIVNDFQKGDIAEGYSVSREKKESFPLTVTSAQKNPTAFYLCASTSTGDRLSNQPQHFGDGTRLSIL.

J is TRBJ1-1 and V is TRBV14, with TRBD1 matching 8 bases. The J segment lost 2 bases and the V segment lost 7 bases, leaving 6 bases of the junction unmatched. Germline V gene data show CDR1 as SGHDN and CDR2 as FVKESK. The CDR3 extends over 14 amino acids. DNA for the CDR3: TGTGCCAGCACTAGCAGGGGGCGTAACACTGAAGCTTTCTTT. This translates into CASTSRGRNTEAFF.

The chain employs TRBV2 and TRBJ2-3, with 11 nucleotides matching TRBD2. J gave up 3 bases and V 2 bases, and 1 base lay outside the gene matches. The CDR3 runs 15 residues. From germline, CDR1 is SNHLY and CDR2 FYNNEI. CDR3 nucleotide sequence: TGTGCCAGCAGTGAACGACTAGCGGGAACAGATACGCAGTATTTT. The encoded protein is CASSERLAGTDTQYF.

The V gene is TRBV5-7, the J gene TRBJ2-6; 7 positions agree with TRBD1. TRBV5-7 falls under the ORF class, with uncertain function. The length of the CDR3 is 17 residues. The J segment lost 0 bases and the V segment lost 4 bases, leaving 7 bases of the junction unmatched. The CDR3 bases are TGTGCCAGCAGCCGGCGGACAGGACCCTCTGGGGCCAACGTCCTGACTTTC. This codes for CASSRRTGPSGANVLTF.

The chain combines TRBV11-3 with TRBJ1-1, with D unclear. The CDR3 totals 15 residues. V lost 4 bases and J 0 bases, leaving 12 bases between the germline ends. Germline V gene lookup returns CDR1 SGHNT and CDR2 YENEEA. Here the CDR3 reads CASSSLRDMNTEAFF. The CDR3, as DNA: TGTGCCAGCAGCTCCTTACGGGATATGAACACTGAAGCTTTCTTT. Full variable domain (outside the CDR3, taken from reference TRBV11-3 and TRBJ1-1): EAGVVQSPRYKIIEKKQPVAFWCNPISGHNTLYWYLQNLGQGPELLIRYENEEAVDDSQLPKDRFSAERLKGVDSTLKIQPAELGDSAVYLCASSSLRDMNTEAFFGQGTRLTVV.

This chain links TRBV5-6 with TRBJ2-5; 9 bases match TRBD2. V gave up 6 bases and J gave up 5 bases; unmatched junction bases: 8. CDR1 and CDR2 (germline): SGHDT, YYEEEE. There are 14 residues in the CDR3. The CDR3 DNA sequence: TGTGCCAGCAAGGAGGGCCTAGCGGGGGAGACCCAGTACTTC. As protein: CASKEGLAGETQYF.

The V and J genes are TRBV7-2 and TRBJ2-1; 10 bases are a match to TRBD2. Germline V CDR1 and CDR2: SGHTA, FQGNSA. The CDR3 loop spans 22 amino acids. Trimming cost V 0 bases and J 0 bases; bases outside gene matches: 17. The CDR3 here is CASSLALGASGGRSSSYNEQFF. For the CDR3, the DNA is TGTGCCAGCAGCTTAGCCCTCGGGGCTAGCGGGGGCCGCAGTAGCTCCTACAATGAGCAGTTCTTC.

This chain links TRBV29-1 with TRBJ1-1; 7 nucleotides agree with TRBD1. Per germline, CDR1 SQVTM and CDR2 ANQGSEA. The CDR3 covers 14 residues. J gave up 1 base and V 5 bases, and 7 bases lay outside the gene matches. The CDR3 DNA follows: TGCAGCGTTACGAAGGGGGCTTCGAACACTGAAGCTTTCTTT. This translates into CSVTKGASNTEAFF.